This T cell receptor beta chain derives from a study of naive and memory T cell subsets. Whole-study findings and limits: Each distinct alpha or beta sequence counts as one clonotype. Naive repertoires, especially CD8, held a few larger clonotypes, possibly memory cells re-expressing CD45RA.

The beta constant-region primer was an equimolar mix of two oligonucleotides covering TRBC1 and TRBC2. The ligated cDNA underwent four PCR rounds using SP2 and nested alpha and beta constant-region primers. TCRdb re-called the UMI-ligation and nested PCR reads with MiXCR, one entry per CDR3 protein. The top ten clones hold 1.2% of a sample with approximately 80,000 distinct CDR3 sequences, about 10% of them seen once. CD4+ T cell IFNgamma after overnight CMV lysate exposure gave donor CMV status. Cells stained for CD3, CD4, CD8, CD45RA and CD27 were sorted into four subsets. To note about this clonotype: Its antigen is unknown.

CDR3 length: 14 residues. V trimming: 1 base; J trimming: 3 bases; junction bases outside the gene matches: 3. The germline V gene encodes CDR1 SGHDN and CDR2 FVKESK. The chain joins TRBV14 to TRBJ2-7; 7 bases line up with TRBD1. The receptor was isolated from a human donor in good health. The sample comprised naive CD8+ T cells from blood. The CDR3 loop reads CASSQAGQNYEQYF. As DNA, the CDR3 is TGTGCCAGCAGCCAAGCGGGACAGAACTACGAGCAGTACTTC.